These T cell receptor beta chains were read from a single sample in a study of cytomegalovirus exposure and HLA in healthy donors. Some clones are missing from TCRdb's copy, which holds only in-frame ones; the method was immunoSEQ multiplex PCR. Here the sample spans 200,000 or so clones, roughly 82% being singletons. Specimen: PBMCs. All receptors come from a woman in her twenties or thirties in good health and CMV-seropositive. The CDR3 runs from the conserved cysteine through the conserved F or W. D genes are given only for firm matches. Clone size, where shown, is once, few, many, or a class for clones that have expanded.

d_gene	v_gene	abundance	j_gene	CDR3nt	CDR3aa
TRBD1	TRBV29-1	few	TRBJ1-2	TGCAGCGTCTCGTCAGGGACAGGGAAATTTGGCTACACCTTC	CSVSSGTGKFGYTF
TRBD2	TRBV15	-	TRBJ2-3	TGTGCCACCAGCAGTTTGAGCGGGAGGCCCGGAGGCACAGATACGCAGTATTTT	CATSSLSGRPGGTDTQYF
TRBD1	TRBV18	-	TRBJ1-4	TGTGCCAGCTCACCCGGGACAGGGGGCGCGGCTAATGAAAAACTGTTTTTT	CASSPGTGGAANEKLFF
TRBD1	TRBV4-1	-	TRBJ2-1	TGCGCCAGCAGTCGACAGGGAAACTACAATGAGCAGTTCTTC	CASSRQGNYNEQFF
TRBD2	TRBV5-4	-	TRBJ2-2	TGTGCCAGCAGCCAGACGGGACTAGGCGACACCGGGGAGCTGTTTTTT	CASSQTGLGDTGELFF
TRBD1	TRBV13	-	TRBJ1-2	TGTGCCAGCAGCCGGGACAGGGGACTCGGTGGCTACACCTTC	CASSRDRGLGGYTF
TRBD2	TRBV27	-	TRBJ2-2	TGTGCCAGCAGCACCCAACTAGCGGGAGTTTTCACCGGGGAGCTGTTTTTT	CASSTQLAGVFTGELFF
TRBD2	TRBV18	-	TRBJ2-7	TGTGCCAGCTCACCACGCGGGGCTAGCGGGAGCCACGAGCAGTACTTC	CASSPRGASGSHEQYF
TRBD2	TRBV10-3	-	TRBJ2-7	TGTGCCATCAGTGGGGGGGGTAGTCACAGCGAGCAGTACTTC	CAISGGGSHSEQYF
-	TRBV5-6	-	TRBJ1-5	TGTGCCAGCAGCTTGCAGGGATGGAATCAGCCCCAGCATTTT	CASSLQGWNQPQHF
TRBD1	TRBV28	-	TRBJ2-1	TGTGCCAGCAGTTTAAGACAGGGGGGTGAGCAGTTCTTC	CASSLRQGGEQFF
-	TRBV7-2	-	TRBJ2-2	TGTGCCAGCACCCTCGGGCTAAACAGGGTCCCCACCGGGGAGCTGTTTTTT	CASTLGLNRVPTGELFF
-	TRBV5-1	-	TRBJ1-3	TGCGCCAGCACTACCGACTCTGGAAACACCATATATTTT	CASTTDSGNTIYF
-	TRBV7-9	few	TRBJ2-2	TGTGCCAGCAGCTTAGGGCAGGTATCCAGCATGAAGCTGTTTTTT	CASSLGQVSSMKLFF